These 13 T cell receptor beta chains came from one sample sequenced in a study of blood T cell repertoires in COVID-19. Generated by immunoSEQ multiplex PCR, the TCRdb table keeps only in-frame clones and is missing some. The sample includes some 130,000 clones, roughly 90% of them seen just once. The specimen was peripheral blood. Receptors originate from a man in his fifties or sixties with active or convalescent COVID-19.

V usage is TRBV14 and J usage is TRBJ2-6, with a possible D match to TRBD1 (6 bases). The V end lost 0 bases, the J end lost 3 bases, and 12 bases lay between the germline ends. The CDR3 length is 17 residues. Germline loops: CDR1 SGHDN, CDR2 FVKESK. The CDR3 DNA follows: TGTGCCAGCAGCCAAGATCTGGGGGCGGTTGGGGCCAACGTCCTGACTTTC. It translates to CASSQDLGAVGANVLTF.

J is TRBJ1-4 and V is TRBV28, with TRBD1 as a possible D gene (6 bases). This CDR3 spans 14 amino acids. Per germline, CDR1 MDHEN and CDR2 SYDVKM. The germline V and J ends were trimmed by 3 bases and 2 bases, with 7 bases remaining between them. This chain's CDR3 is CASSFGQTNEKLFF. In nucleotides, the CDR3 is TGTGCCAGCAGTTTCGGACAGACTAATGAAAAACTGTTTTTT.

The CDR3 sequence: CASSTGTGWETQYF. DNA of the CDR3: TGTGCCAGTAGCACCGGGACAGGGTGGGAGACCCAGTACTTC. The rearrangement links TRBV19 to TRBJ2-5; TRBD1 matches at 9 bases. The CDR3 contains 14 residues. The junction had 7 bases not matched to a gene; V was cut back by 6 bases and J by 5 bases. Germline V gene sequence: CDR1 LNHDA, CDR2 SQIVND (reference sequence).

This clone was detected only a few times. This chain uses TRBV9 with TRBJ1-2, with TRBD1 as a possible D gene (6 bases). Trimming took off 0 bases at V and 4 bases at J, with 16 bases between the two ends. The germline V gene encodes CDR1 SGDLS and CDR2 YYNGEE. This CDR3 has 16 residues. DNA for the CDR3: TGTGCCAGCAGCGTAGCTACAGGGTCGTCCTCCTATGGCTACACCTTC. This gives the protein CASSVATGSSSYGYTF. The entire variable domain, with the rest obtained from reference TRBV9 and TRBJ1-2, is as follows: DSGVTQTPKHLITATGQRVTLRCSPRSGDLSVYWYQQSLDQGLQFLIQYYNGEERAKGNILERFSAQQFPDLHSELNLSSLELGDSALYFCASSVATGSSSYGYTFGSGTRLTVV.

The chain carries TRBV6-5 and TRBJ1-4, with a possible D match to TRBD1 (6 bases). The germline V gene has CDR1 MNHEY and CDR2 SVGAGI. V was shortened by 6 bases and J by 5 bases, with 16 bases between the two germline ends. The CDR3 loop spans 15 amino acids. This chain's CDR3 is CASSRLGGGNEKLFF. The CDR3 nucleotides are TGTGCCAGCAGCCGTTTGGGAGGGGGGAATGAAAAACTGTTTTTT.

The J gene is TRBJ2-3, the V gene TRBV7-9; possible D gene TRBD1, 6 bases. CDR1 SEHNR and CDR2 FQNEAQ come from the germline V gene (reference sequence). Trimming pared 3 bases from V and 5 bases from J, leaving 12 bases between. The CDR3 is 14 residues long. In nucleotides, the CDR3 is TGTGCCAGCAGCTTCGCAGGGGCCGGAGATACGCAGTATTTT. Its translation: CASSFAGAGDTQYF.

The chain couples TRBV5-1 to TRBJ2-7; no definite D call. CDR3 length: 15 residues. V was cut by 0 bases and J by 4 bases, with 14 bases left in between. CDR1 SGHRS and CDR2 YFSETQ come from the germline V gene. CDR3 protein: CASSLGAPSGYEQYF. In DNA form, the CDR3 reads TGCGCCAGCAGCTTGGGAGCCCCCTCGGGTTACGAGCAGTACTTC.

This sequence joins TRBV19 and TRBJ2-3, with TRBD1 as a possible D gene (5 bases). The CDR3 has 12 residues. Germline V CDR1 and CDR2: LNHDA, SQIVND (reference sequence). Trimming took 2 bases from V and 5 from J, leaving 5 bases between them. CDR3 bases: TGTGCCAGTAGTATACAGGGAGATACGCAGTATTTT. Its protein is CASSIQGDTQYF.

This clone was seen just once. The chain uses TRBV9 and TRBJ2-1; possibly TRBD2 for D (5 bases). The germline V and J ends were trimmed by 0 bases and 2 bases, with 9 bases remaining between them. This CDR3 region has 15 residues. Germline CDR1 is SGDLS and CDR2 is YYNGEE. CDR3 nucleotides: TGTGCCAGCAGCGTAGCGGACGGGACCTACAATGAGCAGTTCTTC. This encodes CASSVADGTYNEQFF.

The sample holds one count of this clone. The chain links TRBV4-1 to TRBJ2-7, with 7 bases identical to TRBD1. V was pared by 0 bases and J by 0 bases, with 5 bases of the junction left unmatched. The germline V gene has CDR1 MGHRA and CDR2 YSYEKL. The CDR3 runs to 16 residues. CDR3 coding DNA: TGCGCCAGCAGCCAAGAGGCGACAGGGAGCTCCTACGAGCAGTACTTC. Translating it yields CASSQEATGSSYEQYF.

Only one count was recorded for this clone. Here the CDR3 DNA reads TGTGCCAGCAGCTTATCAGGGCTAGCGGGCTACAATGAGCAGTTCTTC. Translation gives CASSLSGLAGYNEQFF. The chain has TRBV13 and TRBJ2-1, with 8 bases aligning to TRBD2. J gave up 3 bases and V 2 bases, and 6 bases lay outside the gene matches. Germline V gene sequence: CDR1 PRHDT, CDR2 FYEKMQ (reference sequence). This CDR3 has 16 residues.

This clone was recorded a few times. The V gene is TRBV19, the J gene TRBJ2-1, with a tentative D call TRBD1 (5 bases). There are 14 residues in the CDR3. The germline gives CDR1 LNHDA, CDR2 SQIVND (reference sequence). V lost 1 base and J lost 7, with 11 bases in between. The CDR3 region is CASSIAGQRNEQFF. The CDR3 nucleotides read TGTGCCAGTAGTATAGCTGGACAAAGGAATGAGCAGTTCTTC. The whole variable domain, remainder taken from reference TRBV19 and TRBJ2-1, is DGGITQSPKYLFRKEGQNVTLSCEQNLNHDAMYWYRQDPGQGLRLIYYSQIVNDFQKGDIAEGYSVSREKKESFPLTVTSAQKNPTAFYLCASSIAGQRNEQFFGPGTRLTVL.

This chain connects TRBV5-6 to TRBJ1-5, with TRBD1 matching over 8 bases. Trimming removed 1 base from V and 7 bases from J; junction bases left unmatched: 10. The CDR3 length is 16 residues. Looked up from germline, CDR1 is SGHDT and CDR2 is YYEEEE. The CDR3 loop reads CASSLWDQGARQPQHF. The CDR3, as DNA: TGTGCCAGCAGCTTGTGGGATCAGGGGGCACGGCAGCCCCAGCATTTT.